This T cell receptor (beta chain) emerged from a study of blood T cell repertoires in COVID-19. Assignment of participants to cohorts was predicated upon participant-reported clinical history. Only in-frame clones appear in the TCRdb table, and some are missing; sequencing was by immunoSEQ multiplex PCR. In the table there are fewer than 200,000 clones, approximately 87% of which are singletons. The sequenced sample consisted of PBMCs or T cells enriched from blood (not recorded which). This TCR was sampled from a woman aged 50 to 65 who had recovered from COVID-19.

The CDR3, as DNA: TGCGCCAGCAGCCAAGTCTCTAGCGGGGGAGACAATGAGCAGTTCTTC. It translates to CASSQVSSGGDNEQFF. This sequence joins TRBV4-3 and TRBJ2-1, with TRBD2 matching 10 bases. The CDR3 is 16 residues long. V lost 1 base and J lost 5; bases outside the gene matches: 5. CDR1 is LGHNA, CDR2 YSLEER, per germline.